The clone carrying this TCR beta chain was counted ten times or more. Its matching antigen is unknown. This specimen comes from a study of regulatory T cells in long-lasting Graves disease. For the study at large: Patients with new Graves' disease had used antithyroid drugs below 3 months. Study-level results: Comparison showed that persistent patients shared more public clonotypes (around 3,000) than new patients (approximately 870).

The sample's time point: newly diagnosed GD, antithyroid drugs for less than 3 months. With RNA extracted from PBMCs as input, the TCR library was made. Library construction for TCR beta used iRepertoire HTBI primers and Arm-PCR of CDR3 regions. TCRdb called the multiplex PCR reads again in MiXCR, with one record for every CDR3 protein. The data contain 400,000 to 450,000 distinct CDR3 sequences, roughly 15% of them singletons. The V gene end was trimmed by 5 bases and the J gene end by 3 bases; junction bases not matched to a gene: 10. CDR1 and CDR2 from the germline V gene are SEHNR and FQNEAQ (reference sequence). The CDR3 is 15 residues long. This sample was also put to use in a study of T cells in Graves' hyperthyroidism and ophthalmopathy. From that study: The TCR CDR3 first-round RT-PCR relied on the HTBI primer set. Ophthalmopathy was told apart from stable hyperthyroidism by a 13 V-J model.

The TCR comes from a woman under 40 with Graves disease. V is TRBV7-9 and J is TRBJ2-7; TRBD1 aligns across 7 bases. Specimen: peripheral blood mononuclear cells (PBMCs), collected at new diagnosis, from a patient treated with antithyroid drugs. The CDR3 DNA follows: TGTGCCAGCAGCGCGGCGCCGGGACAGAACTACGAGCAGTACTTC. It specifies CASSAAPGQNYEQYF.